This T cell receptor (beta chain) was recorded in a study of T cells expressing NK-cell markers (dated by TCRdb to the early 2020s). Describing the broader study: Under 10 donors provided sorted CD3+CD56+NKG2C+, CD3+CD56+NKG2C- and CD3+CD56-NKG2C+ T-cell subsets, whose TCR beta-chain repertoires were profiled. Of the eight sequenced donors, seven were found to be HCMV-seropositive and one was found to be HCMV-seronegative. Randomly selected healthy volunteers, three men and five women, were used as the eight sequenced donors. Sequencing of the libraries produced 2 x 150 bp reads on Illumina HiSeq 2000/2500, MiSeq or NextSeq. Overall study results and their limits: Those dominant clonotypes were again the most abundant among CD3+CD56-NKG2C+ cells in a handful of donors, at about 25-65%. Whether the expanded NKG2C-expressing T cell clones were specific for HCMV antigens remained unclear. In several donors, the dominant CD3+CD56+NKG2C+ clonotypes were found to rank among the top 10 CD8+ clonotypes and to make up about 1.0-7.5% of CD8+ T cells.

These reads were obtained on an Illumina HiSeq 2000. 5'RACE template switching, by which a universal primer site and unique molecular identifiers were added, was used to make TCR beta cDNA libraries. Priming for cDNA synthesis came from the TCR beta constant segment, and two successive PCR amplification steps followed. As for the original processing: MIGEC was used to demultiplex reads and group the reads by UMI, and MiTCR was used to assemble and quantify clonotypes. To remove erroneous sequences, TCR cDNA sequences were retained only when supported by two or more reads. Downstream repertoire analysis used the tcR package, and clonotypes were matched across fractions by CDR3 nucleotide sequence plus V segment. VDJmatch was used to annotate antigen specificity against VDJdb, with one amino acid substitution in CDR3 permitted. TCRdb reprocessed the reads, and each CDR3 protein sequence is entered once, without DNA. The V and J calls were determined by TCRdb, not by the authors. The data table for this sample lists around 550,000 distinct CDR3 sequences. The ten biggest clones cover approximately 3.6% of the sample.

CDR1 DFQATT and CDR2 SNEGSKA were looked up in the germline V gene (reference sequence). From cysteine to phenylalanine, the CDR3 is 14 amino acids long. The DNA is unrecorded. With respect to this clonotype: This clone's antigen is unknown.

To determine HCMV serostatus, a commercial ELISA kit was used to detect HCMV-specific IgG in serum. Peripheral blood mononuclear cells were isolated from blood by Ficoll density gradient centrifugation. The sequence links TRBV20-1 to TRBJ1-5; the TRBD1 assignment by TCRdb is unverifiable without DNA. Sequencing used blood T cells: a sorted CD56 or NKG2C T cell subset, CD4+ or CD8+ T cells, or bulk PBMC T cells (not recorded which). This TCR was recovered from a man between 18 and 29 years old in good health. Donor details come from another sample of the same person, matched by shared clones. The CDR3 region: CSAGAGGLGQPQHF.